This TCR beta chain stems from a study of T cell responses to AZD1222 COVID-19 vaccine. CDR1 and CDR2 from the germline V gene are LNHDA and SQIVND (reference sequence). The CDR3 sequence is 14 residues long. The V end lost 3 bases, the J end lost 7 bases, and 16 bases lay between the germline ends. Sequenced by immunoSEQ multiplex PCR; TCRdb stores in-frame clones only, minus some. Of roughly 150,000 clones listed, more than 85% are singletons. Sequenced here: peripheral blood, sampled on day 0 of AZD1222 vaccination. This TCR was recovered from an adult in good health. The J gene is TRBJ2-7, the V gene TRBV19, with D perhaps being TRBD1 or TRBD2 (5 bases each). The CDR3 loop reads CASSMTSGPLEQYF. As DNA, the CDR3 is TGTGCCAGTAGTATGACCTCGGGACCTCTAGAGCAGTACTTC.